The sequence of this TCR beta chain was determined in a study of cytomegalovirus exposure and HLA in healthy donors. Study conclusions and caveats: Fewer N-insertions (relative to the roughly 700-donor mean) were reportedly seen in an Asian-associated ancestry cluster in a later analysis.

Healthy bone marrow donors formed the donor group. The PCR contained 60 Vbeta and 13 Jbeta primers. The repertoire was sequenced with immunoSEQ multiplex PCR; TCRdb's copy has only in-frame clones and lacks some. The sample records around 150,000 clones, roughly 63% being singletons. In its sample, this clone was seen a few times. Its target is unknown. The junction had 5 bases not matched to a gene; V was cut back by 5 bases and J by 6 bases. CDR1 is MDHEN and CDR2 is SYDVKM in the germline V gene. The CDR3 is 13 amino acids. The chain couples TRBV28 to TRBJ1-2, with 8 bases fitting TRBD1. Material: PBMCs. This TCR was sampled from a woman aged 60 to 75 in good health and CMV-seropositive. CDR3 region: CASSPTGGNGYTF. CDR3 coding DNA: TGTGCCAGCAGTCCCACAGGGGGGAATGGCTACACCTTC.